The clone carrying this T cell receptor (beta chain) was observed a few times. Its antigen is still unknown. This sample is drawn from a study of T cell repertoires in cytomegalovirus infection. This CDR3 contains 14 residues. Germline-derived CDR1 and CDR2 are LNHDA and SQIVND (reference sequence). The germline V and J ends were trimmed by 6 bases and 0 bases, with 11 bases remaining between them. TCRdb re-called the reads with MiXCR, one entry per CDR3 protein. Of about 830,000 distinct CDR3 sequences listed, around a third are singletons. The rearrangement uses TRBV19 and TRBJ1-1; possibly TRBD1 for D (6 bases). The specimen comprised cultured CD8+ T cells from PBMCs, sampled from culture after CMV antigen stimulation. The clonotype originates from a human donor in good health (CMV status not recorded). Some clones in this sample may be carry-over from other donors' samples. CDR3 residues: CASRPTGMNTEAFF. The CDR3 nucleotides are TGTGCCAGTAGACCGACAGGAATGAACACTGAAGCTTTCTTT.